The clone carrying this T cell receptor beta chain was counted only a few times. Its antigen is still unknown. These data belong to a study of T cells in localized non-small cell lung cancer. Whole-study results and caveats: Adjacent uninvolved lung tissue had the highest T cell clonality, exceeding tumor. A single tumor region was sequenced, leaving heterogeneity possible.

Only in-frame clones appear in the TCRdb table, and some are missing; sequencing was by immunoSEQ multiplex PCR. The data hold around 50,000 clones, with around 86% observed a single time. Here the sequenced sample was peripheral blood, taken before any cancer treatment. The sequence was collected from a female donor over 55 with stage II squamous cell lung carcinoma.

The DNA of the CDR3 is TGTGCCAGCAGTGCCCCCAGGGGCCCCCTCCACTTT. Its protein is CASSAPRGPLHF. The V and J genes are TRBV28 and TRBJ1-6; tentative D call: TRBD1 (6 bases). The CDR3 spans 12 residues. Trimming shortened V by 5 bases and J by 13 bases, and 12 bases separated the two germline ends. The germline CDR1 and CDR2 sequences are MDHEN and SYDVKM.